These 16 T cell receptor beta chains were all obtained from the same sample, sequenced in a study of CD8+CD57+ T cells in acquired aplastic anemia. Profiling of TCR beta VDJ combinations and CDR3 sequences used genomic DNA as template. TCRdb reprocessed the reads with MiXCR, giving one entry per CDR3 protein. This table has about 210,000 distinct CDR3 sequences, 30% to 40% appearing once. The specimen was sorted CD4+, CD8+, or CD8+CD57+ T cells (not recorded which) from PBMCs. Source of these receptors: a human donor in good health, serving as a control.

As regards this clonotype: Likely a read error: the CDR3 ends without its conserved phenylalanine or tryptophan. The chain combines TRBV10-1 with TRBJ1-1, with D unclear. This CDR3 is built from 13 residues. V was clipped by 6 bases and J by 7 bases, with 15 bases between them. CDR1 is WNHNN and CDR2 is SYGVQD in the germline V gene (reference sequence). CDR3 protein: CASSERTPYEAFL. The DNA of the CDR3 is TGCGCCAGCAGCGAGAGAACACCATATGAAGCTTTCCTT.

In regard to this clonotype: Compared with germline, one end of the junction differs, possibly owing to a read error. The rearrangement links TRBV7-2 to TRBJ1-3; D not certain. Germline values: CDR1 SGHTA, CDR2 FQGNSA. This CDR3 is 15 amino acids long. The CDR3 loop reads CASSPIRTVGDTIYF. CDR3 in DNA: TGTGCCAGCAGTCCAATTCGTACCGTTGGAGACACCATATATTTT.

The chain carries TRBV24-1 and TRBJ2-1, with 9 bases fitting TRBD2. The J segment lost 2 bases and the V segment lost 11 bases, leaving 9 bases of the junction unmatched. The CDR3 loop spans 15 amino acids. Germline V gives CDR1 KGHDR, CDR2 SFDVKD. Here the CDR3 reads CASGLAGFTYNEQFF. The CDR3, as DNA: TGTGCCAGCGGCCTAGCGGGATTTACCTACAATGAGCAGTTCTTC.

This clonotype was counted ten times or more. The chain combines TRBV7-9 with TRBJ2-3; 8 bases align to TRBD1. This CDR3 is built from 16 residues. Germline CDR1 reads SEHNR; CDR2 reads FQNEAQ (reference sequence). V shed 2 bases and J 2 bases; nucleotides not matched to a gene: 6. CDR3 loop: CASSLSRTGTTDTQYF. The CDR3 nucleotides are TGTGCCAGCAGCTTATCCCGGACAGGGACCACAGATACGCAGTATTTT.

This clonotype was detected many times. The V and J genes are TRBV20-1 and TRBJ2-5; D perhaps matches TRBD1 (6 bases). Trimming removed 5 bases at V and 2 bases at J, with 12 bases between. CDR1 is DFQATT and CDR2 is SNEGSKA in the germline V gene (reference sequence). This CDR3 is 13 amino acids long. CDR3 bases: TGCAGTGCTCCGACAGGAAGGCAAGAGACCCAGTACTTC. This gives the protein CSAPTGRQETQYF.

The chain carries TRBV6-5 and TRBJ2-3, with 7 bases identical to TRBD2. The CDR3 consists of 13 residues. CDR1 is MNHEY, CDR2 SVGAGI, per germline. V trimming: 6 bases; J trimming: 5 bases; junction bases outside the gene matches: 5. The CDR3 DNA follows: TGTGCCAGCAGCTACGGGGGGTTAGATACGCAGTATTTT. This gives the protein CASSYGGLDTQYF.

At least ten counts were recorded for this clonotype. The chain combines TRBV6-1 with TRBJ1-6; D possibly corresponds to TRBD1 (5 bases). Germline assignment: CDR1 MNHNS and CDR2 SASEGT. The ends were cut back, 6 bases at V and 10 bases at J, with 13 bases in the middle. The length of the CDR3 is 13 residues. The DNA of the CDR3 is TGTGCCAGCAGCCCCTTCCAGGGATCACCCCTCCACTTT. Protein sequence: CASSPFQGSPLHF.

The chain couples TRBV20-1 to TRBJ2-3, with 12 bases aligning to TRBD2. The CDR3 covers 18 residues. V shed 6 bases, J shed 2 bases, and the junction held 15 bases outside the gene matches. Germline V gives CDR1 DFQATT, CDR2 SNEGSKA (reference sequence). The CDR3, as DNA: TGCAGTGCGAAGTCCCCTAGCGGGAGGGCCGGTATCACAGATACGCAGTATTTT. Translating gives CSAKSPSGRAGITDTQYF.

This clonotype appeared a few times. The chain links TRBV6-2 or TRBV6-3 to TRBJ2-3, with TRBD2 matching 10 bases. Germline loops: CDR1 MNHEY, CDR2 SVGEGT. This CDR3 comprises 19 residues. J lost 3 bases, V lost 2 bases, and 14 bases had no gene match. The CDR3 region is CASSYLLPSGTSETDTQYF. The CDR3 nucleotides are TGTGCCAGCAGTTACCTATTACCCTCCGGGACTAGCGAAACAGATACGCAGTATTTT.

This clonotype was seen many times. The V call is TRBV6-1, the J call TRBJ1-2; 8 nucleotides line up with TRBD1. Germline V gene data show CDR1 as MNHNS and CDR2 as SASEGT. The CDR3 length is 14 residues. V shed 6 bases and J 7 bases; nucleotides not matched to a gene: 10. CDR3 nucleotides: TGTGCCAGCAGCCCCCCCGACAGGGGAGGTGGCTACACCTTC. Amino acids: CASSPPDRGGGYTF.

Remarks on this clonotype: A much bigger clone sits one base away, suggesting this may be a read error. V is TRBV9 and J is TRBJ2-3, with a tentative D call TRBD1 (6 bases). There are 14 residues in the CDR3. Germline V gene sequence: CDR1 SGDLS, CDR2 YYNGEE. Trimming took off 4 bases at V and 8 bases at J, with 17 bases between the two ends. In nucleotides, the CDR3 is TGTGCCAGCAGCTTATCAGTGGGGGCAGGTACGCAGTATTTT. Translated: CASSLSVGAGTQYF.

This clonotype was observed many times. The chain combines TRBV20-1 with TRBJ2-5; TRBD1 matches at 10 bases. The germline V gene has CDR1 DFQATT and CDR2 SNEGSKA (reference sequence). The CDR3 extends over 15 amino acids. V shed 3 bases and J 3 bases; nucleotides not matched to a gene: 7. The CDR3 DNA sequence: TGCAGTGCTAGTGATCCGGGGACAGGGGAAGAGACCCAGTACTTC. The encoded protein is CSASDPGTGEETQYF.

This clonotype occurred many times. The gene calls are TRBV11-2 and TRBJ2-7; no clear D gene. This CDR3 has 16 residues. Trimming shortened V by 0 bases and J by 1 base, and 13 bases separated the two germline ends. Germline CDR1 SGHAT, CDR2 FQNNGV. CDR3 sequence (DNA): TGTGCCAGCAGCTTAGATCTAGGGCAGCCTTCCTACGAGCAGTACTTC. It is translated as CASSLDLGQPSYEQYF. Filled out from reference TRBV11-2 and TRBJ2-7, the complete variable domain reads EAGVAQSPRYKIIEKRQSVAFWCNPISGHATLYWYQQILGQGPKLLIQFQNNGVVDDSQLPKDRFSAERLKGVDSTLKIQPAKLEDSAVYLCASSLDLGQPSYEQYFGPGTRLTVT.

This chain joins TRBV10-3 and TRBJ1-5, with unresolved D. Looked up from germline, CDR1 is ENHRY and CDR2 is SYGVKD. This CDR3 is built from 15 residues. V was clipped by 0 bases and J by 5 bases, with 11 bases between them. The CDR3 here is CAISESKAGHQPQHF. CDR3 bases: TGTGCCATCAGTGAGTCGAAGGCAGGCCATCAGCCCCAGCATTTT.

This clonotype was seen a handful of times. The chain couples TRBV6-6 to TRBJ1-1; the D is unclear. Per the germline V gene, CDR1 is MNHNY and CDR2 is SVGAGI (reference sequence). The CDR3 consists of 13 residues. Trimming shortened V by 10 bases and J by 5 bases, and 17 bases separated the two germline ends. Here the CDR3 DNA reads TGTGCCACCTTATTAAAAAAGGAAACTGAAGCTTTCTTT. As protein: CATLLKKETEAFF.

The chain carries TRBV28 and TRBJ1-2; D remains unclear. The CDR3 covers 14 residues. V gave up 6 bases and J gave up 1 base, with 12 bases separating them. Germline CDR1 and CDR2: MDHEN and SYDVKM. This CDR3 reads CASRAPGHNYGYTF. The CDR3 DNA reads as TGTGCCAGCAGGGCGCCGGGCCATAACTATGGCTACACCTTC.